This T cell receptor beta chain was sequenced in a study of cytomegalovirus exposure and HLA in healthy donors. General study findings and limits: Accurate predictions that matched the HLA-A and HLA-B alleles of most subjects were reportedly made from TCR beta sequences.

As to this clone: The antigen is unknown.

Germline lookup yields CDR1 SGDLS and CDR2 YYNGEE. The ends lost 2 bases at V and 5 bases at J; junction bases unmatched: 7. The CDR3 runs to 17 residues. The PCR had 60 Vbeta and 13 Jbeta primers. TCRdb's copy holds only in-frame clones and misses some; the assay was immunoSEQ multiplex PCR. The table includes about 170,000 clones, over 70% detected once. The chain couples TRBV9 to TRBJ2-3; TRBD2 aligns across 14 bases. The receptor's source is a female donor in good health and CMV-seronegative. The source material was PBMCs. The CDR3 nucleotides are TGTGCCAGCAGCGTTAGACTAGCGGGAGGGGATAGAGATACGCAGTATTTT. Residues: CASSVRLAGGDRDTQYF.